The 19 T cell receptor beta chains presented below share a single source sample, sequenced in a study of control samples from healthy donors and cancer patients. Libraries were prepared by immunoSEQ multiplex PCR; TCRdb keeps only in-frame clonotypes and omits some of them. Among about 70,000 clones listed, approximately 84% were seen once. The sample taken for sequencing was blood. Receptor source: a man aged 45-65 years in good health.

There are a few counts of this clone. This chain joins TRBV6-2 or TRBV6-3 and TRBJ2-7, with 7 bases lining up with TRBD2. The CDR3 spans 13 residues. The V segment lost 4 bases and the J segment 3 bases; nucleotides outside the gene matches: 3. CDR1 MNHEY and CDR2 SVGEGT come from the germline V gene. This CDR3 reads CASSWGGDYEQYF. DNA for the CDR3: TGTGCCAGCAGTTGGGGGGGAGACTACGAGCAGTACTTC.

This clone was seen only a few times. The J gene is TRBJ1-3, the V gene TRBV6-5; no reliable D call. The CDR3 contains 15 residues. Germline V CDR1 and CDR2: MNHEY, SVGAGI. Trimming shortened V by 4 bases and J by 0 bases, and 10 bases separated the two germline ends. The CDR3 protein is CASSSSLSSGNTIYF. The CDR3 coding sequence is TGTGCCAGCAGTTCGTCCTTAAGCTCTGGAAACACCATATATTTT.

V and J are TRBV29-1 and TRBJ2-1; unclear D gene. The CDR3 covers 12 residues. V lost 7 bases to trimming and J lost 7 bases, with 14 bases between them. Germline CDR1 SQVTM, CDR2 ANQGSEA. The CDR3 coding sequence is TGCAGCGGATCTTACCCCCCAAATGAGCAGTTCTTC. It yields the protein CSGSYPPNEQFF.

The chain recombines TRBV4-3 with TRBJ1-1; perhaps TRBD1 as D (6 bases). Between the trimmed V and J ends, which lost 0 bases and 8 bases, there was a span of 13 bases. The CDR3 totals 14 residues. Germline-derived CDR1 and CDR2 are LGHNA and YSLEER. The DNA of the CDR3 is TGCGCCAGCAGCCAAGATCGAGGGGGGGGAGAAGCTTTCTTT. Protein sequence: CASSQDRGGGEAFF.

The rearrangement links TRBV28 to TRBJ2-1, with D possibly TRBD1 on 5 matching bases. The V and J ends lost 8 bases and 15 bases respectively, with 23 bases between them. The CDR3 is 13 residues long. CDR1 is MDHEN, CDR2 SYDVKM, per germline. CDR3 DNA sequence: TGTGCCAGCTTTGCCCTCAGGGTGAACTTAGGGTTCTTC. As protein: CASFALRVNLGFF.

The CDR3 nucleotides are TGTGCCAGCAGCCAAGAAAGAGGAGGGACCTACACAGATACGCAGTATTTT. Translation: CASSQERGGTYTDTQYF. V is TRBV14 and J is TRBJ2-3, with D tentatively TRBD2 (6 bases). V lost 0 bases and J 2 bases, leaving 15 bases between the germline ends. The CDR3 runs to 17 residues. Looked up from germline, CDR1 is SGHDN and CDR2 is FVKESK.

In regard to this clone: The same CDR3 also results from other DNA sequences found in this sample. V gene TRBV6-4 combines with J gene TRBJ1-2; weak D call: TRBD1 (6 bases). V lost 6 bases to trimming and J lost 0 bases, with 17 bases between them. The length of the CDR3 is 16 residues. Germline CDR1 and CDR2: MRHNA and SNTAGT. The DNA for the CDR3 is TGTGCCAGCAGAAAAGAGGCAGGGGCCTCTAACTATGGCTACACCTTC. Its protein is CASRKEAGASNYGYTF.

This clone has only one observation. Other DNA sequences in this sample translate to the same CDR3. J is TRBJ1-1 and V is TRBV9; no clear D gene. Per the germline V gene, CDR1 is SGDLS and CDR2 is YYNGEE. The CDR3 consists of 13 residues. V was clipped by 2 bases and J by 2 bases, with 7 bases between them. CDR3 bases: TGTGCCAGCAGCGTTGCCGTTAACACTGAAGCTTTCTTT. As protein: CASSVAVNTEAFF.

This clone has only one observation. As DNA, the CDR3 is TGTGCCAGTGTTCCTACAGGGGGATGGACTGAAGCTTTCTTT. Protein product: CASVPTGGWTEAFF. The chain joins TRBV19 to TRBJ1-1, with 8 bases matching TRBD1. The germline gives CDR1 LNHDA, CDR2 SQIVND (reference sequence). This CDR3 has 14 amino acids. V gave up 8 bases and J gave up 5 bases; unmatched junction bases: 10.

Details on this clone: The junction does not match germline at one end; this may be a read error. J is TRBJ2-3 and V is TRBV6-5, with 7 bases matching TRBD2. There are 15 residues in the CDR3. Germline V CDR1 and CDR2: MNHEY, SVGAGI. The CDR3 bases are TGTGCCAGCAGTTACGGAGCGGGGCGCACCGATACGCAGTATTTT. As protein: CASSYGAGRTDTQYF.

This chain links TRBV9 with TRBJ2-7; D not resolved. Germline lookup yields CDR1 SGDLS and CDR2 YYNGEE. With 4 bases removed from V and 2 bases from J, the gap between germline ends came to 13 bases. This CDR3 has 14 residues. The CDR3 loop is CASSPLGVPYEQYF. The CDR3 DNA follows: TGTGCCAGCAGCCCTCTTGGGGTTCCCTACGAGCAGTACTTC.

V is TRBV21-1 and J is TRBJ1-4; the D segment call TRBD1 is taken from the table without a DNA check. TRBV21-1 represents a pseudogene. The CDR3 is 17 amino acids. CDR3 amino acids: CASSPPGQGPLREKLFF. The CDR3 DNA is TGTGCCAGCAGCCCGCCGGGACAGGGTCCGCTCAGGGAAAAACTGTTTTTT.

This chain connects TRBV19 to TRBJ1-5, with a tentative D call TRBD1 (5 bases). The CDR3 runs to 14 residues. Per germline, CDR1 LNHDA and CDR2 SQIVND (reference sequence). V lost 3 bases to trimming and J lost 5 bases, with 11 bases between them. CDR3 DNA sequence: TGTGCCAGTAGTATGAGGGGACGGCATCAGCCCCAGCATTTT. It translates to CASSMRGRHQPQHF.

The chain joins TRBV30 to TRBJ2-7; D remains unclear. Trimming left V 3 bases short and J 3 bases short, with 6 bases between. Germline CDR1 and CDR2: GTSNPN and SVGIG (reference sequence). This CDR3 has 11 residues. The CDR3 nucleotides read TGTGCCTGGAGGCGCGTCTACGAGCAGTACTTC. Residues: CAWRRVYEQYF.

For the CDR3, the DNA is TGTGCCAGCAGCTTAGGGGACGGGCGGACGGATGAGCAGTTCTTC. Translating it yields CASSLGDGRTDEQFF. This rearrangement joins TRBV11-2 to TRBJ2-1; D possibly matches TRBD1 or TRBD2 (5 bases each). The CDR3 is 15 residues long. Trimming pared 1 base from V and 8 bases from J, leaving 15 bases between. Germline V lookup: CDR1 SGHAT, CDR2 FQNNGV.

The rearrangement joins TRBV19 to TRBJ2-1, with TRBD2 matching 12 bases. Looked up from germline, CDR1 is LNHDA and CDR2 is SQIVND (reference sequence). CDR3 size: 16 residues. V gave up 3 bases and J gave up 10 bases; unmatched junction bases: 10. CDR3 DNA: TGTGCCAGTAGTATTACCCGGACTAGCGGGAAGAGCGAGCAGTTCTTC. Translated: CASSITRTSGKSEQFF.

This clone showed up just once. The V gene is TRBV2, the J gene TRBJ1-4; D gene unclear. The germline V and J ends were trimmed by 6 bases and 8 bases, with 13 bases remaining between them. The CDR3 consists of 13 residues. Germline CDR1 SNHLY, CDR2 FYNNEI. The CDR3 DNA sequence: TGTGCCAGCAGGTCGTCCAGGTTAGAAAAACTGTTTTTT. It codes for CASRSSRLEKLFF.

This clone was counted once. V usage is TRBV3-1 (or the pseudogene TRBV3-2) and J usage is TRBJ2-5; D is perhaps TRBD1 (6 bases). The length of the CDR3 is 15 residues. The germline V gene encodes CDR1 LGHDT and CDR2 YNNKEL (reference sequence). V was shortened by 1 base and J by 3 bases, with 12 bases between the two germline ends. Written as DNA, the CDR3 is TGTGCCAGCAGCCAAGCCGGGACATTAGAAGAGACCCAGTACTTC. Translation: CASSQAGTLEETQYF.

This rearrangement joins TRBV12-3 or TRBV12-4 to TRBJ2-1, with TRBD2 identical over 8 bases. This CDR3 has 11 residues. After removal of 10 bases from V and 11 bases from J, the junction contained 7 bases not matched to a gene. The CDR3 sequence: CATASGGQQFF. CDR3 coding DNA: TGTGCCACCGCCTCGGGGGGGCAGCAGTTCTTC.